The 20 T cell receptor beta chains given below trace back to one sample, sequenced in a study of T cell responses to AZD1222 COVID-19 vaccine. Clones were sequenced by immunoSEQ multiplex PCR, and TCRdb holds only the in-frame ones, with some missing. The sample carries 100,000 to 120,000 clones, approximately 89% recorded once. The material sequenced was peripheral blood, taken on day 0 of MenACWY control vaccination. The receptors were sampled from an adult in good health.

This clone is a singleton in its sample. V usage is TRBV23-1 and J usage is TRBJ1-2, with TRBD1 identical over 7 bases. TRBV23-1 is labeled an ORF, and its function is uncertain. V trimming: 2 bases; J trimming: 2 bases; junction bases outside the gene matches: 2. CDR3 length: 14 residues. The CDR3 spells CASSQPTGNYGYTF. The CDR3 DNA follows: TGCGCCAGCAGTCAACCGACAGGGAACTATGGCTACACCTTC.

This clone showed up just once. The V call is TRBV19, the J call TRBJ2-7, with 8 bases fitting TRBD1. Germline loops: CDR1 LNHDA, CDR2 SQIVND (reference sequence). Trimming took 2 bases from V and 2 from J; bases not matched to a gene: 2. This CDR3 region has 14 residues. CDR3: CASSIRQGTYEQYF. CDR3 DNA sequence: TGTGCCAGTAGTATACGACAGGGGACCTACGAGCAGTACTTC.

The chain couples TRBV24-1 to TRBJ2-7; 8 nucleotides match TRBD1. The CDR3 extends over 17 amino acids. J was trimmed by 1 base and V by 2 bases; bases with no gene match: 9. The germline V gene encodes CDR1 KGHDR and CDR2 SFDVKD. The CDR3 nucleotides read TGTGCCACCAGTGATTCGAACTCAGGACAGGGATCCTACGAGCAGTACTTC. Its protein product is CATSDSNSGQGSYEQYF.

The chain is built from TRBV6-4 and TRBJ1-3, with TRBD1 matching 7 bases. Trimming removed 2 bases from V and 2 bases from J; junction bases left unmatched: 15. The CDR3 contains 19 residues. In germline, CDR1 is MRHNA, CDR2 SNTAGT. CDR3 coding DNA: TGTGCCAGCAGTGACGGACAACAGACAGGGAATCATGCTGGAAACACCATATATTTT. It translates to CASSDGQQTGNHAGNTIYF.

The chain is built from TRBV4-2 and TRBJ2-3, with D possibly TRBD1 on 5 matching bases. Germline values: CDR1 LGHNA, CDR2 YNFKEQ. Trimming removed 6 bases from V and 0 bases from J, with 16 bases in between. The CDR3 runs 16 residues. CDR3 sequence reads: CASSSPGRTSTDTQYF. As DNA, the CDR3 is TGTGCCAGCAGTTCTCCCGGCAGGACAAGCACAGATACGCAGTATTTT.

This sequence joins TRBV5-5 and TRBJ1-4; D gene uncertain. Germline V gene lookup returns CDR1 SGHKS and CDR2 YYEKEE (reference sequence). Deletions cut 4 bases from V and 3 bases from J, with 16 bases between. There are 16 residues in the CDR3. In nucleotides, the CDR3 is TGTGCCAGCAGCCTTGGGGTAAATTTGGCTAATGAAAAACTGTTTTTT. As protein: CASSLGVNLANEKLFF. The full variable domain, rest sourced from reference TRBV5-5 and TRBJ1-4, is DAGVTQSPTHLIKTRGQQVTLRCSPISGHKSVSWYQQVLGQGPQFIFQYYEKEERGRGNFPDRFSARQFPNYSSELNVNALLLGDSALYLCASSLGVNLANEKLFFGSGTQLSVL.

The chain couples TRBV4-1 to TRBJ2-6; D tentatively reads TRBD1 or TRBD2 (5 bases each). The CDR3 sequence is 18 residues long. Germline V CDR1 and CDR2: MGHRA, YSYEKL. With 2 bases removed from V and 2 bases from J, the gap between germline ends came to 16 bases. CDR3 DNA sequence: TGCGCCAGCAGCCAACCCGGGACGATCGGAACTGGGGCCAACGTCCTGACTTTC. This codes for CASSQPGTIGTGANVLTF.

The V and J genes are TRBV2 and TRBJ1-1; D unresolved. Germline V gives CDR1 SNHLY, CDR2 FYNNEI. The CDR3 consists of 13 residues. Trimming left V 6 bases short and J 3 bases short, with 11 bases between. CDR3 residues: CASRLEKDTEAFF. The CDR3, as DNA: TGTGCCAGCAGATTGGAAAAAGACACTGAAGCTTTCTTT.

There are a few counts of this clone. V is TRBV20-1 and J is TRBJ1-2; 7 nucleotides align to TRBD1. The CDR3 extends over 14 amino acids. V trimming: 3 bases; J trimming: 0 bases; junction bases outside the gene matches: 4. Germline V CDR1 and CDR2: DFQATT, SNEGSKA (reference sequence). CDR3 region: CSASFGTANYGYTF. In DNA form, the CDR3 reads TGCAGTGCTAGTTTCGGGACAGCTAACTATGGCTACACCTTC.

The genes are TRBV2 and TRBJ2-1, with D uncertain. V lost 1 base and J 12 bases, leaving 10 bases between the germline ends. CDR3 size: 12 residues. Looked up from germline, CDR1 is SNHLY and CDR2 is FYNNEI. This CDR3 reads CASSEVGHGQFF. CDR3 DNA: TGTGCCAGCAGTGAAGTGGGTCATGGGCAGTTCTTC.

Remarks on this clone: One end of the junction does not line up with germline, which may come from a read error. This chain connects TRBV7-7 to TRBJ2-1, with D tentatively TRBD1 (5 bases). In germline, CDR1 is SSHAT, CDR2 FNYEAQ (reference sequence). The CDR3 is 16 amino acids. CDR3 residues: CASSLANRGFLNEQFF. The CDR3 nucleotides read TGTGCTAGCAGCTTAGCCAATAGGGGTTTCCTCAATGAGCAGTTCTTC.

CDR3 amino acids: CASSTLDSLGYTF. The CDR3 DNA follows: TGTGCCAGTAGTACATTGGACAGTCTTGGCTACACCTTC. V and J are TRBV19 and TRBJ1-2, with D perhaps TRBD1 (6 bases). Trimming pared 4 bases from V and 7 bases from J, leaving 13 bases between. There are 13 residues in the CDR3. Germline CDR1 LNHDA, CDR2 SQIVND (reference sequence).

V and J are TRBV3-1 (or the pseudogene TRBV3-2) and TRBJ1-1, with 9 bases lining up with TRBD1. Trimming removed 4 bases from V and 4 bases from J; junction bases left unmatched: 4. Germline assignment: CDR1 LGHDT and CDR2 YNNKEL (reference sequence). CDR3 size: 14 residues. The CDR3 sequence: CASSRDRVRTEAFF. CDR3 nucleotides: TGTGCCAGCAGCCGGGACAGGGTTCGCACTGAAGCTTTCTTT.

The V and J genes are TRBV10-2 and TRBJ2-6, with D possibly matching TRBD2 (5 bases). Germline CDR1 reads WSHSY; CDR2 reads SAAADI. This CDR3 contains 14 residues. Trimming pared 7 bases from V and 1 base from J, leaving 8 bases between. The CDR3 DNA is TGCGCCAGCACATCGGGATCTGGGGCCAACGTCCTGACTTTC. Protein: CASTSGSGANVLTF.

The chain has TRBV30 and TRBJ1-6, with 10 bases that match TRBD1. The CDR3 is 15 residues long. After removal of 2 bases from V and 11 bases from J, the junction contained 9 bases not matched to a gene. Germline loops: CDR1 GTSNPN, CDR2 SVGIG (reference sequence). This CDR3 reads CAWSPTGQGRTPLHF. The CDR3 coding sequence is TGTGCCTGGAGTCCGACGGGACAGGGGCGGACACCCCTCCACTTT.

This chain uses TRBV6-5 with TRBJ1-2; tentative D call: TRBD1 (5 bases). Germline V gene lookup returns CDR1 MNHEY and CDR2 SVGAGI. CDR3 length: 13 residues. V lost 6 bases, J lost 8 bases, and 16 bases lay in between. The CDR3 DNA is TGTGCCAGCAGCCCCGAGGGGCTGGGCGGCTACACCTTC. Its protein is CASSPEGLGGYTF.

This rearrangement joins TRBV12-3 or TRBV12-4 to TRBJ1-1; D is uncertain. Trimming left V 3 bases short and J 1 base short, with 6 bases between. The CDR3 loop spans 13 amino acids. CDR3 DNA sequence: TGTGCCAGCAGTTTCCAAACGAACACTGAAGCTTTCTTT. Amino acid sequence: CASSFQTNTEAFF.

V and J are TRBV12-3 or TRBV12-4 and TRBJ1-1; D may be TRBD1 (6 bases). V was cut by 5 bases and J by 4 bases, with 8 bases left in between. The CDR3 has 12 residues. CDR3 region: CASSVQGTEAFF. The CDR3, as DNA: TGTGCCAGCAGTGTACAGGGCACTGAAGCTTTCTTT.

This clone was observed a single time. V is TRBV11-1 and J is TRBJ2-3, with 9 bases lining up with TRBD1. Trimming removed 5 bases from V and 0 bases from J; junction bases left unmatched: 6. This CDR3 is built from 16 residues. Looked up from germline, CDR1 is SGHAT and CDR2 is FQDESV (reference sequence). The CDR3 sequence: CASSTPDRGSTDTQYF. The DNA of the CDR3 is TGTGCCAGCAGCACCCCGGACAGGGGTAGCACAGATACGCAGTATTTT.

The chain links TRBV29-1 to TRBJ1-1, with 8 bases aligning to TRBD1. Germline lookup yields CDR1 SQVTM and CDR2 ANQGSEA. This CDR3 region has 16 residues. V trimming: 5 bases; J trimming: 0 bases; junction bases outside the gene matches: 11. CDR3 in amino acids: CSVLTRQGSLNTEAFF. CDR3 DNA: TGCAGCGTTCTGACGCGACAGGGGTCATTGAACACTGAAGCTTTCTTT.